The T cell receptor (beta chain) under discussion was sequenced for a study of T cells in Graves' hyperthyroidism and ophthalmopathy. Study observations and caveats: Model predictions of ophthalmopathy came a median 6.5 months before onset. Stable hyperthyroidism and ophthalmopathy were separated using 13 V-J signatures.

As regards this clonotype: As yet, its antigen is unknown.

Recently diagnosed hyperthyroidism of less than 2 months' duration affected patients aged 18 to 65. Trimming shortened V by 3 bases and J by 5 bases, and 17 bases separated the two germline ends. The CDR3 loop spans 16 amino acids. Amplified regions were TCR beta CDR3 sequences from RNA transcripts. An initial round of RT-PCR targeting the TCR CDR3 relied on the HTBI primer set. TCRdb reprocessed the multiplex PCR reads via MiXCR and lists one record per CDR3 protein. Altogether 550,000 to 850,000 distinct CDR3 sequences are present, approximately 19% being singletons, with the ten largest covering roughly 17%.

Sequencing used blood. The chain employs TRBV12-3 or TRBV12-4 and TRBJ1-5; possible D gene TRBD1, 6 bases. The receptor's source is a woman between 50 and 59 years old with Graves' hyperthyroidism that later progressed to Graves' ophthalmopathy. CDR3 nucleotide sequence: TGTGCCAGCAGTTTGGGGGGACACGGCGGACATCAGCCCCAGCATTTT. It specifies CASSLGGHGGHQPQHF.